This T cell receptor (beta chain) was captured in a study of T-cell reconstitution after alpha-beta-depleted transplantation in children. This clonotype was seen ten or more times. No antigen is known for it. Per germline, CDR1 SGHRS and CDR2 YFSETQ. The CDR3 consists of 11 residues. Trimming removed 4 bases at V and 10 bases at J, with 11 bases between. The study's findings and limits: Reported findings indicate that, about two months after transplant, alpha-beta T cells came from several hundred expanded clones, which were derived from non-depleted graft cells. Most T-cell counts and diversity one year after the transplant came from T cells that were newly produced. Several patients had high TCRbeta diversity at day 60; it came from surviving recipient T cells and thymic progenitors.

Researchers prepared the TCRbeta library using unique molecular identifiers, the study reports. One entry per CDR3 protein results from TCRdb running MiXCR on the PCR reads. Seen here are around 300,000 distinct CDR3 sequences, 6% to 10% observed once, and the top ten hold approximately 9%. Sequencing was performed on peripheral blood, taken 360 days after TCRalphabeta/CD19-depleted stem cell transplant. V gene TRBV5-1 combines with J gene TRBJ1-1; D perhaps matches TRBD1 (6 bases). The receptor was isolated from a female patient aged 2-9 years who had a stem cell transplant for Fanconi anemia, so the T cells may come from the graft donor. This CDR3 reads CASSLQGLAFF. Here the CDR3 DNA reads TGCGCCAGCAGCCTCCAGGGGTTAGCTTTCTTT.